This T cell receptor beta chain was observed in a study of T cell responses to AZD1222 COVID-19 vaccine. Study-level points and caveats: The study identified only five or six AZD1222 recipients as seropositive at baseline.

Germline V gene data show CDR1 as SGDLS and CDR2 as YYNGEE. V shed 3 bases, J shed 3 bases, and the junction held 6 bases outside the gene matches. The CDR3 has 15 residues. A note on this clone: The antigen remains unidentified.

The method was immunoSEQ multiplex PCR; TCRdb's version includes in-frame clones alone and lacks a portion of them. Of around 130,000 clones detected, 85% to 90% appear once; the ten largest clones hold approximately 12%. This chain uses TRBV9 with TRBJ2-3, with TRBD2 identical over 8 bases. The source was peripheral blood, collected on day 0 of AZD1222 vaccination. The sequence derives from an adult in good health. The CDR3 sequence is CASSAGTRGTDTQYF. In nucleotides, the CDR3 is TGTGCCAGCAGCGCCGGGACTAGAGGGACAGATACGCAGTATTTT.